This passage covers 2 T cell receptor beta chains from one sample sequenced in a study of Graves' ophthalmopathy and Graves' hyperthyroidism (dated by TCRdb to between 2018 and 2020). The sequencing machine was an Illumina HiSeq 2000. TCR beta CDR3 regions were amplified from RNA transcripts for repertoire sequencing. HTBI primers and the Qiagen OneStep RT-PCR kit were used in a first-round RT-PCR, which was followed by a second-round multiplex PCR, size selection and purification. Through fastp at Q25 and MiXCR, TCRdb rebuilt clones from the public reads, retaining in-frame beta chains. Records with the same CDR3 protein are collapsed into one entry carrying the most frequent genes and DNA. This sample lists around 660,000 distinct CDR3 sequences; roughly 41% were detected once. The ten largest clones represent under 3.5% of the sample. Sequencing used peripheral blood. These receptors were taken from an adult man with Graves' ophthalmopathy.

This clonotype was recorded many times. J is TRBJ2-7 and V is TRBV7-2, with 9 positions matching TRBD1. This CDR3 region has 15 residues. The J segment lost 3 bases and the V segment lost 4 bases, leaving 7 bases of the junction unmatched. Per germline, CDR1 SGHTA and CDR2 FQGNSA. The CDR3 protein is CASSYTGTGNYEQYF. CDR3 DNA sequence: TGTGCCAGCAGCTACACCGGGACAGGGAACTACGAGCAGTACTTC.

Details on this clonotype: A much larger clone is a single base away; this may be a read error. The gene calls are TRBV10-3 and TRBJ1-5; TRBD1 might be the D (5 bases). CDR1 is ENHRY and CDR2 is SYGVKD in the germline V gene. This CDR3 has 15 amino acids. The CDR3 reads CVSSIGAIVNQPQHF. The CDR3 nucleotides are TGTGTCAGCAGTATAGGGGCCATTGTGAATCAGCCCCAGCATTTT.